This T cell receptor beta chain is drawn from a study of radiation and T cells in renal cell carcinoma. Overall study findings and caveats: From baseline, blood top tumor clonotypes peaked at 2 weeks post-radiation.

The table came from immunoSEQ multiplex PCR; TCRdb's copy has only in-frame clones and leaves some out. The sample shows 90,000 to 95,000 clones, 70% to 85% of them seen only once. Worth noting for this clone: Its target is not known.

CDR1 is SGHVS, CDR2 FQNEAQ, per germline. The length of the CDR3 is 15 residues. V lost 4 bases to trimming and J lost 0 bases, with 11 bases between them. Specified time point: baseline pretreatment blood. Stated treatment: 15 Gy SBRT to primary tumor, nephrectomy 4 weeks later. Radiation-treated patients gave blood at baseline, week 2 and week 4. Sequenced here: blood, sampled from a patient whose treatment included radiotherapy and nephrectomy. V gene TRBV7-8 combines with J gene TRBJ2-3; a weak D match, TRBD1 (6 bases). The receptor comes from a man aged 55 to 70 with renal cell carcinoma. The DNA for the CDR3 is TGTGCCAGCAGCTCGGACAGATACAGCACAGATACGCAGTATTTT. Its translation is CASSSDRYSTDTQYF. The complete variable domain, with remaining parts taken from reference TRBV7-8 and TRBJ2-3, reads GAGVSQSPRYKVAKRGQDVALRCDPISGHVSLFWYQQALGQGPEFLTYFQNEAQLDKSGLPSDRFFAERPEGSVSTLKIQRTQQEDSAVYLCASSSDRYSTDTQYFGPGTRLTVL.